Following are 18 T cell receptor beta chains from one sample sequenced in a study of blood T cells in healthy people across ages. For the second PCR, which ran for roughly 6 to 12 cycles, a sample-barcoded 5' primer and a J-beta primer mix were used. TCRdb re-derived calls from the 5' RACE reads in MiXCR, one entry per CDR3 protein. The sample has some 710,000 distinct CDR3 sequences, approximately 21% seen once. The material sequenced was blood. These receptors all stem from a man aged 65-85 years in good health.

The chain couples TRBV4-3 to TRBJ2-2, with 7 bases fitting TRBD2. Germline V gene data show CDR1 as LGHNA and CDR2 as YSLEER. Trimming took 4 bases from V and 11 from J; bases not matched to a gene: 7. The CDR3 contains 13 residues. The chain's CDR3 is CASSREGLGELFF. DNA for the CDR3: TGCGCCAGCAGCCGGGAGGGACTCGGAGAGCTGTTTTTT.

This clonotype has more than one count but fewer than ten. V and J are TRBV29-1 and TRBJ2-2; TRBD1 is a possible D gene (6 bases). This CDR3 is 15 amino acids long. Trimming cost V 4 bases and J 2 bases, with 14 bases left between them. Germline V gene lookup returns CDR1 SQVTM and CDR2 ANQGSEA. The CDR3 loop is CSVAIDRLNTGELFF. As DNA, the CDR3 is TGCAGCGTTGCAATCGACAGGTTAAACACCGGGGAGCTGTTTTTT.

This clonotype was counted between two and nine times. This chain uses TRBV20-1 with TRBJ2-3; tentative D call: TRBD2 (5 bases). CDR1 is DFQATT, CDR2 SNEGSKA, per germline (reference sequence). The CDR3 sequence is 15 residues long. Trimming took 2 bases from V and 6 from J, leaving 18 bases between them. The CDR3 protein is CSARLASLRLDTQYF. CDR3 nucleotides: TGCAGTGCTAGATTGGCTAGCCTTAGGTTGGATACGCAGTATTTT.

This clonotype appeared a single time. The chain joins TRBV6-1 to TRBJ1-1; weak D call: TRBD1 (6 bases). Germline V gives CDR1 MNHNS, CDR2 SASEGT. V lost 6 bases and J 1 base, leaving 12 bases between the germline ends. The CDR3 has 14 residues. The CDR3 loop is CASSMIGGNTEAFF. The CDR3 nucleotides read TGTGCCAGCAGCATGATAGGGGGGAACACTGAAGCTTTCTTT.

The chain joins TRBV5-1 to TRBJ1-6; D is possibly TRBD1 (5 bases). V gave up 0 bases and J gave up 10 bases, with 17 bases separating them. The CDR3 covers 16 residues. The germline V gene has CDR1 SGHRS and CDR2 YFSETQ. For the CDR3, the DNA is TGCGCCAGCAGCTTGGTCTTTCTCCAGGGAGGGTCACCCCTCCACTTT. The encoded protein is CASSLVFLQGGSPLHF.

This clonotype was seen a handful of times. DNA of the CDR3: TGTGCCAGCAGTAAGCTTGGCGGGGGTCGTGCCTACGAGCAGTACTTC. Its translation: CASSKLGGGRAYEQYF. This chain joins TRBV28 and TRBJ2-7; the match to TRBD2 covers 7 bases. The germline CDR1 and CDR2 sequences are MDHEN and SYDVKM. CDR3 length: 16 residues. The V segment lost 5 bases and the J segment 2 bases; nucleotides outside the gene matches: 12.

This clonotype has more than one count but fewer than ten. The chain links TRBV29-1 to TRBJ1-2; 9 nucleotides agree with TRBD1. Losses at the gene ends were 7 bases for V and 4 bases for J; bases not matched to a gene: 7. This CDR3 is built from 13 residues. CDR1 and CDR2 (germline): SQVTM, ANQGSEA. The CDR3 nucleotides are TGCAGCGCGCCGGGACAGGGTCCCTATGGCTACACCTTC. Its translation: CSAPGQGPYGYTF.

This clonotype came up a few times. V is TRBV2 and J is TRBJ1-1; perhaps TRBD1 as D (5 bases). CDR1 and CDR2 from the germline V gene are SNHLY and FYNNEI. This CDR3 has 11 residues. Trimming pared 8 bases from V and 8 bases from J, leaving 12 bases between. CDR3 loop: CASRKGLEAFF. CDR3 sequence (DNA): TGTGCCAGCCGGAAGGGACTGGAAGCTTTCTTT.

There are a few counts of this clonotype. The chain carries TRBV3-1 and TRBJ1-4; D is perhaps TRBD1 (6 bases). Germline values: CDR1 LGHDT, CDR2 YNNKEL (reference sequence). Trimming removed 2 bases at V and 0 bases at J, with 7 bases between. There are 15 residues in the CDR3. The CDR3 loop reads CASSQRGATNEKLFF. The CDR3, as DNA: TGTGCCAGCAGCCAAAGGGGGGCAACTAATGAAAAACTGTTTTTT.

V and J are TRBV24-1 and TRBJ2-1; D perhaps matches TRBD1 (6 bases). CDR3 size: 15 residues. Trimming took off 4 bases at V and 1 base at J, with 10 bases between the two ends. Germline CDR1 reads KGHDR; CDR2 reads SFDVKD. The CDR3 coding sequence is TGTGCCACCAGTGACCGGGACAAATCCTACAATGAGCAGTTCTTC. Its protein product is CATSDRDKSYNEQFF.

The chain is built from TRBV14 and TRBJ1-2; TRBD1 agrees at 9 bases. The CDR3 loop spans 16 amino acids. Germline V gives CDR1 SGHDN, CDR2 FVKESK. J gave up 6 bases and V 1 base, and 9 bases lay outside the gene matches. The CDR3 DNA is TGTGCCAGCAGCCAAGCGCGTGTGTGGACAGGGGATGGCTACACCTTC. This gives the protein CASSQARVWTGDGYTF.

This clonotype was observed a handful of times. For the CDR3, the DNA is TGTGCCAGCAGCCAGGGACAGGTTATCTACGAGCAGTACTTC. This sequence encodes CASSQGQVIYEQYF. V usage is TRBV3-1 and J usage is TRBJ2-7; 8 bases map to TRBD1. The CDR3 runs to 14 residues. The junction had 4 bases not matched to a gene; V was cut back by 3 bases and J by 3 bases. Germline V gene sequence: CDR1 LGHDT, CDR2 YNNKEL (reference sequence).

CDR3 amino acids: CATSPARPSTDTQYF. In DNA form, the CDR3 reads TGTGCCACAAGTCCCGCACGGCCTAGCACAGATACGCAGTATTTT. The gene calls are TRBV10-3 and TRBJ2-3; no reliable D call. The CDR3 totals 15 residues. V lost 10 bases and J lost 0, with 17 bases in between. Germline V lookup: CDR1 ENHRY, CDR2 SYGVKD.

This clonotype occurred a few times. The CDR3 loop reads CASSPDPGTGSKSHTF. The CDR3 DNA reads TGCGCCAGCAGCCCGGACCCTGGGACAGGGAGTAAGTCGCACACCTTC. The chain is built from TRBV4-1 and TRBJ1-2, with 9 bases identical to TRBD1. Losses at the gene ends were 4 bases for V and 12 bases for J; bases not matched to a gene: 18. CDR3 length equals 16 residues. CDR1 is MGHRA and CDR2 is YSYEKL in the germline V gene.

The V and J genes are TRBV25-1 and TRBJ2-3; D gene unclear. CDR1 MGHDK and CDR2 SYGVNS come from the germline V gene. This CDR3 region has 14 residues. Trimming took 0 bases from V and 6 from J, leaving 10 bases between them. CDR3 bases: TGTGCCAGCAGTGAATATGTAGTAGGCGATACGCAGTATTTT. It is translated as CASSEYVVGDTQYF. Based on the CDR3 plus reference TRBV25-1 and TRBJ2-3, the full variable domain is EADIYQTPRYLVIGTGKKITLECSQTMGHDKMYWYQQDPGMELHLIHYSYGVNSTEKGDLSSESTVSRIRTEHFPLTLESARPSHTSQYLCASSEYVVGDTQYFGPGTRLTVL.

The chain has TRBV6-5 and TRBJ1-2; 9 positions match TRBD1. The germline V gene has CDR1 MNHEY and CDR2 SVGAGI. J gave up 4 bases and V 1 base, and 10 bases lay outside the gene matches. The CDR3 spans 17 residues. CDR3 coding DNA: TGTGCCAGCAGTTACTTTCTGGACAGGGGCAGGACCTATGGCTACACCTTC. Translation gives CASSYFLDRGRTYGYTF.

The chain uses TRBV6-2 or TRBV6-3 and TRBJ2-3; 10 positions agree with TRBD1. This CDR3 region has 14 residues. The ends lost 8 bases at V and 1 base at J; junction bases unmatched: 3. Germline values: CDR1 MNHEY, CDR2 SVGEGT. CDR3 coding DNA: TGTGCCAGCTTCGGGACAGGGGGCACAGATACGCAGTATTTT. Translation: CASFGTGGTDTQYF.

This chain links TRBV28 with TRBJ2-1; either TRBD1 or TRBD2 may fit D (5 bases each). Germline V gene data show CDR1 as MDHEN and CDR2 as SYDVKM. Deletions cut 8 bases from V and 10 bases from J, with 15 bases between. This CDR3 comprises 12 residues. The CDR3 region is CASQSRGVEQFF. Here the CDR3 DNA reads TGTGCCAGCCAATCTAGGGGAGTAGAGCAGTTCTTC.